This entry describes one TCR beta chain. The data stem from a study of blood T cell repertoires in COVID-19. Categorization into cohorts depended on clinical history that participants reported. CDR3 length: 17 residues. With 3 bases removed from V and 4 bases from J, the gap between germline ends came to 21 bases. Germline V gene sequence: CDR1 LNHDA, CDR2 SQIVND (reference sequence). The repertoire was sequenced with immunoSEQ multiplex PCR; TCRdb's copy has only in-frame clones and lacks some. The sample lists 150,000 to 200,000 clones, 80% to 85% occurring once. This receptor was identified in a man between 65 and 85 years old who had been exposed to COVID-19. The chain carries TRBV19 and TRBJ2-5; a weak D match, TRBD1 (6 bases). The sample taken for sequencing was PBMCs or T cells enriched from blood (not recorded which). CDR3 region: CASSIFVSDRQRETQYF. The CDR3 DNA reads TGTGCCAGTAGTATTTTCGTATCAGACAGGCAGCGAGAGACCCAGTACTTC.